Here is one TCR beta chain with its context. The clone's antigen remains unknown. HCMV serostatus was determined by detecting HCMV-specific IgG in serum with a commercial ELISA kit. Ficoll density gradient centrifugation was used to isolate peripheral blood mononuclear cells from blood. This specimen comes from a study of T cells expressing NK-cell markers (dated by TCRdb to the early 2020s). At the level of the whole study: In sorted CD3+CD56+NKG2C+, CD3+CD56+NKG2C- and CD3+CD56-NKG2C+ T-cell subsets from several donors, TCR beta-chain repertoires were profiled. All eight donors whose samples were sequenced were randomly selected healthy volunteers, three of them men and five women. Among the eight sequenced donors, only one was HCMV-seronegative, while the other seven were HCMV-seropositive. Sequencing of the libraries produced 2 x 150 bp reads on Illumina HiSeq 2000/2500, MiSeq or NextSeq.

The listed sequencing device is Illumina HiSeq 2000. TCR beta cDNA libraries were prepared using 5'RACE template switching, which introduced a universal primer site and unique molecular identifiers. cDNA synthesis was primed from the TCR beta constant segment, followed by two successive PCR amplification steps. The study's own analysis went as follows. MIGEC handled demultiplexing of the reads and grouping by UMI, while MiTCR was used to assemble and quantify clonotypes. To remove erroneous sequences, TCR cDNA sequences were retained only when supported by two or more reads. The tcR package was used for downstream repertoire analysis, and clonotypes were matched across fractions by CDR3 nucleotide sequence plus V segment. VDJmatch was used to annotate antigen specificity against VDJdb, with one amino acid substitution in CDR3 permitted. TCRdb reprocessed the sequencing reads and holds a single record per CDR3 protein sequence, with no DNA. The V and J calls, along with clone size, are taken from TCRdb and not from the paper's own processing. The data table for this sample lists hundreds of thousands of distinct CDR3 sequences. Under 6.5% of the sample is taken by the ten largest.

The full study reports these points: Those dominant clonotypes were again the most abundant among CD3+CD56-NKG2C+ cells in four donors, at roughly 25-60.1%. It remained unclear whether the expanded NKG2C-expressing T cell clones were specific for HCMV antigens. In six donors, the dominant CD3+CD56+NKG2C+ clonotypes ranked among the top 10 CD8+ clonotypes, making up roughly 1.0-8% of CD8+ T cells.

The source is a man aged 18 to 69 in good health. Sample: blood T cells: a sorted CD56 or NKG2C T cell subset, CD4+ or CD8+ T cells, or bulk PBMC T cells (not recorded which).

The CDR3 here reads CASSPPRLAGGREWGTQYF. The chain couples TRBV23-1 to TRBJ2-3; the D call of TRBD2 rests on TCRdb alone, since no DNA is present to check it. TRBV23-1 has ORF status, its function being uncertain. From the cysteine through the phenylalanine, the CDR3 covers 19 amino acids. No DNA appears here.